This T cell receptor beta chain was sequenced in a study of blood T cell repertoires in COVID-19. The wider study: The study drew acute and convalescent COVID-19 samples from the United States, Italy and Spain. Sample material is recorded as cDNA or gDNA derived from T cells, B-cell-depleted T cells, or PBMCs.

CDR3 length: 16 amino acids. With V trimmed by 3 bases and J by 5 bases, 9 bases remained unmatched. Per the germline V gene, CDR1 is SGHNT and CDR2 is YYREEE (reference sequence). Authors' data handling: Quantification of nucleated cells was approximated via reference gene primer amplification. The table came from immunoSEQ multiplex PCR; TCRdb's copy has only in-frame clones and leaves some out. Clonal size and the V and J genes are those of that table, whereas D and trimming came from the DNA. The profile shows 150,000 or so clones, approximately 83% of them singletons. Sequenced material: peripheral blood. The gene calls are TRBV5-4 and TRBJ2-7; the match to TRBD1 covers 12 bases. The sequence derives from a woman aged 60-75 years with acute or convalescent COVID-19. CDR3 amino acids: CASSSLTGTGGDEQYF. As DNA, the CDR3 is TGTGCCAGCAGCTCACTGACCGGGACAGGGGGCGACGAGCAGTACTTC. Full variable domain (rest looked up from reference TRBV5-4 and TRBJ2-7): ETGVTQSPTHLIKTRGQQVTLRCSSQSGHNTVSWYQQALGQGPQFIFQYYREEENGRGNFPPRFSGLQFPNYSSELNVNALELDDSALYLCASSSLTGTGGDEQYFGPGTRLTVT.